This is a list of T cell receptor beta chains from one sample in a study of shared clonotypes between healthy human individuals. Measured with immunoSEQ multiplex PCR; TCRdb has only the in-frame clones, and not every one. The sample records millions of clones, 85% to 95% being singletons. Source material: naive CD4+ T cells sorted from blood. The receptors were sampled from a man younger than 35 in good health. Both conserved end residues are trimmed from each CDR3.

j_call v_call cdr3_aa
TRBJ2-5 TRBV29-1 SVGRQGLGETQY
TRBJ2-7 TRBV6-5 ASRTGTGGEQY
TRBJ2-1 TRBV7-2 ASSLDGVNYNEQF
TRBJ2-2 TRBV10-3 AISDTSGRAANTGELF
TRBJ2-1 TRBV5-6 ASSLLEVTYNEQF
TRBJ2-1 TRBV5-8 ASSLGTSSYNEQF
TRBJ2-7 TRBV11-2 ASSFLGPNPN
TRBJ1-6 TRBV30 AWSVERTGSLH
TRBJ2-1 TRBV5-1 ASSFVAGAYNEQF
TRBJ2-7 TRBV6-1 ASQGQNSYEQY
TRBJ2-5 TRBV5-6 ASSLGLVETQY
TRBJ2-7 TRBV5-6 ASSLGGPEQY
TRBJ1-3 TRBV4-2 ASSQGRGLSSGNTIY
TRBJ1-1 TRBV18 ASSPLTGGTEAF
TRBJ2-1 TRBV19 ASSTGLAGGLGTYNEQF
TRBJ2-7 TRBV28 ASRDTLSSYEQY
TRBJ1-1 TRBV27 ASSLGLQGTEAF
TRBJ2-7 TRBV5-1 ASSLVGDPQYEQY
TRBJ1-1 TRBV19 ASSMATLGRNTEVF
TRBJ2-7 TRBV14 ASSQVTGSYEQY
TRBJ2-1 TRBV4-2 ASSQEMSYNEQF
TRBJ1-2 TRBV7-8 ASSLETFPNYGYT
TRBJ1-5 TRBV4-3 ASSQDLGDRAGNQPQH
TRBJ1-6 TRBV27 ASSLNGWGRGNSPLH
TRBJ1-2 TRBV18 ASSQGQVLNYGYT
TRBJ1-6 TRBV19 ASSISIGQVAPLH
TRBJ1-1 TRBV18 ASSPETGTEAF
TRBJ2-7 TRBV30 AWSGVSYEQY
TRBJ1-1 TRBV6-5 ASSYYGTVNTEAF
TRBJ2-7 TRBV6-5 ASSRTGGRYEQY
TRBJ1-5 TRBV15 ATSSREGSNQPQH
TRBJ2-7 TRBV27 ASSTRGLPEQY